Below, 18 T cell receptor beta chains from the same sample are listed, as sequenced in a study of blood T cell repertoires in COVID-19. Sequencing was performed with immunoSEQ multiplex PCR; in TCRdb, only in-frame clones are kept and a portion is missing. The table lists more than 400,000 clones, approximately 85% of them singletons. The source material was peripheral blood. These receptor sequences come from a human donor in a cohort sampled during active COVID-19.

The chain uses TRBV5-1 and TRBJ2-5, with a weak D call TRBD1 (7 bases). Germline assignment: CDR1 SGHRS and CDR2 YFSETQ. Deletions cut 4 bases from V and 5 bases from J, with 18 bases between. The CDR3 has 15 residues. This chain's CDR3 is CASSPPPEGAETQYF. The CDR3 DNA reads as TGCGCCAGCAGCCCCCCCCCGGAGGGGGCTGAGACCCAGTACTTC.

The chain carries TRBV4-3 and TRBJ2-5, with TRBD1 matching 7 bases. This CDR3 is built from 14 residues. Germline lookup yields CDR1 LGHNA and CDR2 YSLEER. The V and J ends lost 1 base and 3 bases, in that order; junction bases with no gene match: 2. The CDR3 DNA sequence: TGCGCCAGCAGCCAAGGACAGGGAGAAGAGACCCAGTACTTC. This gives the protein CASSQGQGEETQYF.

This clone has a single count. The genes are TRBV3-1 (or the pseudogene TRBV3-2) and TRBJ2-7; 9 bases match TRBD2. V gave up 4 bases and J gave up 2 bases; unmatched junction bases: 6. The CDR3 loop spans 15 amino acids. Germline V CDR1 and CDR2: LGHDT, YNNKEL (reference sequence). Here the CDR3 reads CASSPQTSGPYEQYF. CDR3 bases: TGTGCCAGCAGCCCCCAGACTAGCGGCCCCTACGAGCAGTACTTC.

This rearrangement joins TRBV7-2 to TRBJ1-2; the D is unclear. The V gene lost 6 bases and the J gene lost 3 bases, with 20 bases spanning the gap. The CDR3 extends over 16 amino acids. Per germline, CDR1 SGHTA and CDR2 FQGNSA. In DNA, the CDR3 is TGTGCCAGCAGTTCCCGTGGGCGGGCCCAAGACTATGGCTACACCTTC. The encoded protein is CASSSRGRAQDYGYTF.

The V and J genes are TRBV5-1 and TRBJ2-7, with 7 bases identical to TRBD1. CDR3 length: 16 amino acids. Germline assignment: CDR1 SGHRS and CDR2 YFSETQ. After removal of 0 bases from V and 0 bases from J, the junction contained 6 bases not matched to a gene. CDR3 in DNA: TGCGCCAGCAGCTTGGGACAGACAGGGAGCTCCTACGAGCAGTACTTC. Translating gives CASSLGQTGSSYEQYF.

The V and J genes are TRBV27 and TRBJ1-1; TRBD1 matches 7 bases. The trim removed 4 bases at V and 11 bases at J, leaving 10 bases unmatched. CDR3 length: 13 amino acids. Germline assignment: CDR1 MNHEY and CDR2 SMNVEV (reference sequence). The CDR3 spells CASSYSRQGMAFF. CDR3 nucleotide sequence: TGTGCCAGCAGTTACTCGCGACAGGGTATGGCTTTCTTT.

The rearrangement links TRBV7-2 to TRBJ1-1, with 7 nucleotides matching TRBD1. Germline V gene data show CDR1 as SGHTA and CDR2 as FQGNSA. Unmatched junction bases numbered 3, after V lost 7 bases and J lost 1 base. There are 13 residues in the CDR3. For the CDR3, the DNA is TGTGCCAGCAATAGACAGGGGAACACTGAAGCTTTCTTT. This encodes CASNRQGNTEAFF.

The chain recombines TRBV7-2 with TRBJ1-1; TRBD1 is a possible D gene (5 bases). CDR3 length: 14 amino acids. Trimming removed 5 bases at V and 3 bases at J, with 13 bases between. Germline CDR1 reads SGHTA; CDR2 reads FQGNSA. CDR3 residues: CASSNLGRDTEAFF. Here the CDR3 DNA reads TGTGCCAGCAGCAACTTGGGCAGGGACACTGAAGCTTTCTTT.

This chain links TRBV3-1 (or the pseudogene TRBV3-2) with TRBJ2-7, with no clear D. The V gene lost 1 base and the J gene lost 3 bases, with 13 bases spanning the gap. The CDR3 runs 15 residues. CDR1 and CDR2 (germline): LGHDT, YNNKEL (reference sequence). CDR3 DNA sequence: TGTGCCAGCAGCCAAGTTCCCGTTCCGGGCTACGAGCAGTACTTC. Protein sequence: CASSQVPVPGYEQYF.

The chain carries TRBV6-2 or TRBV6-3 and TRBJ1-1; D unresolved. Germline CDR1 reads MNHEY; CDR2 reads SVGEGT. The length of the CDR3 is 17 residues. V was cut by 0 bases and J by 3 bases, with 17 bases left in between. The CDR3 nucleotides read TGTGCCAGCAGTTACTCGAGTACCCCTCGGAGGGACACTGAAGCTTTCTTT. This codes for CASSYSSTPRRDTEAFF.

The CDR3 protein is CASSFSTGTSAEQYF. In DNA, the CDR3 is TGTGCCAGCAGCTTTAGCACCGGGACTAGCGCCGAGCAGTACTTC. This chain joins TRBV9 and TRBJ2-7; 10 bases align to TRBD2. Unmatched junction bases numbered 10, after V lost 4 bases and J lost 6 bases. In germline, CDR1 is SGDLS, CDR2 YYNGEE. The CDR3 length is 15 residues.

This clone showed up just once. CDR3 nucleotides: TGTGCCAGCAGCCTAGCTAGCGGACCCCGCACCGGGGAGCTGTTTTTT. Translating gives CASSLASGPRTGELFF. The chain uses TRBV3-1 (or the pseudogene TRBV3-2) and TRBJ2-2; 7 positions match TRBD2. Looked up from germline, CDR1 is LGHDT and CDR2 is YNNKEL (reference sequence). The trim removed 4 bases at V and 4 bases at J, leaving 9 bases unmatched. The CDR3 sequence is 16 residues long.

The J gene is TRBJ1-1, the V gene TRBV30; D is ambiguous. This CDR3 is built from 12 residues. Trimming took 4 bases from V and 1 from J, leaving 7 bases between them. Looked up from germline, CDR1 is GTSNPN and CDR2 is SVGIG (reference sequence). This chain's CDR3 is CAWTRENTEAFF. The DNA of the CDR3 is TGTGCCTGGACAAGAGAGAACACTGAAGCTTTCTTT.

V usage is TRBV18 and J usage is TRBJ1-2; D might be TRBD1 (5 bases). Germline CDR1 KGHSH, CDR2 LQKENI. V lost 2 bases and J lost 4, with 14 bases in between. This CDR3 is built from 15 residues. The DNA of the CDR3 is TGTGCCAGCTCACCAAAGGACACCCCTGCCTATGGCTACACCTTC. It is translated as CASSPKDTPAYGYTF.

CDR3 nucleotide sequence: TGTGCCTGGAACCTCGGGCAGCCCAGGACAGCCAACGTCCTGACTTTC. This gives the protein CAWNLGQPRTANVLTF. The chain is built from TRBV30 and TRBJ2-6; D perhaps matches TRBD1 (5 bases). V shed 4 bases and J shed 7 bases, with 20 bases lying between them. The germline CDR1 and CDR2 sequences are GTSNPN and SVGIG (reference sequence). This CDR3 comprises 16 residues.

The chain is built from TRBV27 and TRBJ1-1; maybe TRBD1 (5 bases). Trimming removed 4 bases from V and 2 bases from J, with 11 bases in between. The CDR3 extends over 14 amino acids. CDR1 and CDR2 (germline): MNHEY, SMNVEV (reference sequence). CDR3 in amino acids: CASSWGKLNTEAFF. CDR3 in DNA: TGTGCCAGCAGTTGGGGCAAACTCAACACTGAAGCTTTCTTT.

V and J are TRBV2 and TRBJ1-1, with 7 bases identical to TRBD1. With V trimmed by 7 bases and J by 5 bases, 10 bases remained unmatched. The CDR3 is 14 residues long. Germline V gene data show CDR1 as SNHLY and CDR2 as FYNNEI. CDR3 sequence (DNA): TGTGCCAGCACGGCCGACAGGGAGGTGACTGAAGCTTTCTTT. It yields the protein CASTADREVTEAFF.

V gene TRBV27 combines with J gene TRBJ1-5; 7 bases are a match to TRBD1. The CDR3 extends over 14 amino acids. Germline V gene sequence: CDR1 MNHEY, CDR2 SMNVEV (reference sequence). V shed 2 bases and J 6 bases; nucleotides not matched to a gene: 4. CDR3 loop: CASSLQAGGQPQHF. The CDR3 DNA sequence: TGTGCCAGCAGTTTACAGGCAGGGGGTCAGCCCCAGCATTTT.